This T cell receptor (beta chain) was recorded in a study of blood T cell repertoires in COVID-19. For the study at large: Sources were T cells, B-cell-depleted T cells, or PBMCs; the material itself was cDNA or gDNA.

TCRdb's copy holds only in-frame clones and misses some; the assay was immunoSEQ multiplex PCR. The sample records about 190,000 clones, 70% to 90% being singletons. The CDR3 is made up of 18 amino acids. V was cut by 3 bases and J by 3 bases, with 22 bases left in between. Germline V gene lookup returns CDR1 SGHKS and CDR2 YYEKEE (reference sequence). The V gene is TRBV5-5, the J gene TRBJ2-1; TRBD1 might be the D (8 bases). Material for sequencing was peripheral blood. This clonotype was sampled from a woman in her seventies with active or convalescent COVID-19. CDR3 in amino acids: CASSSRQGLAVGYNEQFF. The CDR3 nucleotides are TGTGCCAGCAGCTCCCGACAGGGGCTAGCGGTCGGCTACAATGAGCAGTTCTTC.